This T cell receptor (beta chain) is drawn from a study of blood T cells in healthy people across ages. Alongside a J-beta primer mix, a sample-barcoded 5' primer served in a second PCR lasting about 7 to 12 cycles. Sequencing yielded, for each sample, at least 3 million paired-end reads carrying CDR3. TCRdb independently ran MiXCR on the 5' RACE reads; one entry per CDR3 protein. The sample holds 650,000 to 800,000 distinct CDR3 sequences, approximately 52% seen once. The TCR comes from an elderly woman in good health. Input material: blood.

CDR3 in amino acids: CASSTRTSGVIQETQYF. The DNA for the CDR3 is TGTGCCAGCAGCACCAGGACATCCGGGGTTATCCAAGAGACCCAGTACTTC. The V call is TRBV21-1, the J call TRBJ2-5; the D segment call TRBD1 is taken from the table without a DNA check. TRBV21-1 is termed a pseudogene. This CDR3 is 17 amino acids long.